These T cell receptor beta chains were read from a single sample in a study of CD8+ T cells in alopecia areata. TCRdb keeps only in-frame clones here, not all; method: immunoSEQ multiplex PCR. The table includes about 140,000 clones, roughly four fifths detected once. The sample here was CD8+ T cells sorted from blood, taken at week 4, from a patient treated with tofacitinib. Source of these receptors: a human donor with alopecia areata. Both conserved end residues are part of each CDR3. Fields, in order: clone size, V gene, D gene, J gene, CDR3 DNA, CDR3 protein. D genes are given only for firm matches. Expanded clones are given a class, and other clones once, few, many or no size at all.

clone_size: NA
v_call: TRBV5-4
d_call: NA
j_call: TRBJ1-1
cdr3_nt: TGTGCCAGCAGCTTGGCCATCGGGGAGGGTGCTTTCTTT
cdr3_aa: CASSLAIGEGAFF

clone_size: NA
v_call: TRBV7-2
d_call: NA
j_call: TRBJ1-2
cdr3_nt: TGCACCACCCCGCCCGGCTACACCTTC
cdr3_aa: CTTPPGYTF

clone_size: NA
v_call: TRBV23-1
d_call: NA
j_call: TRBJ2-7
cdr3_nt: TGCGCCAGCAGTCAAAGTAGCCCGATTTACTACGAGCAGTACTTC
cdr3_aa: CASSQSSPIYYEQYF

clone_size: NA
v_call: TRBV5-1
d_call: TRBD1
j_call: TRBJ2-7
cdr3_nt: TGCGCCAGCAGCTTACCGGGACAGGGCTCGTACGAGCAGTACTTC
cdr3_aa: CASSLPGQGSYEQYF

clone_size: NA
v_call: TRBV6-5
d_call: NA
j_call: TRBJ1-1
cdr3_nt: TGTGCCAGCAGGCAGATACGGATAATGAACACTGAAGCTTTCTTT
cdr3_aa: CASRQIRIMNTEAFF

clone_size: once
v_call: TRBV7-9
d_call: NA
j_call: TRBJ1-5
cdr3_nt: TGTGCCAGCAGCTTAGTGGGGTTAGATCAGCCCCAGCATTTT
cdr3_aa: CASSLVGLDQPQHF

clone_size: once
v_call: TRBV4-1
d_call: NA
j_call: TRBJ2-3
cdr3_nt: TGCGCCAGCAGCCAAGGGTCAGGGACAAACACAGATACGCAGTATTTT
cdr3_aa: CASSQGSGTNTDTQYF

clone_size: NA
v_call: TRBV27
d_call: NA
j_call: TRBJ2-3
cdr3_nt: TGTGCCTCAAAGGGAACAGATACGCAGTATTTT
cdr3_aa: CASKGTDTQYF

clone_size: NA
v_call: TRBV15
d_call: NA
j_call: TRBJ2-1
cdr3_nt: TGTGCCACCAGCAGAGATTGGGGTGAGCAGTTCTTC
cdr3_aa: CATSRDWGEQFF

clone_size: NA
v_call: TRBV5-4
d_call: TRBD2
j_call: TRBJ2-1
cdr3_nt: TGTGCCAGCAGCTATAGTGGACTAGCCAACAATGAGCAGTTCTTC
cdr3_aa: CASSYSGLANNEQFF

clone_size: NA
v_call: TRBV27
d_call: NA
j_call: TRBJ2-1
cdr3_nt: TGTGCCAGCAGTTTGAGACAGGATCGCAATGAGCAGTTCTTC
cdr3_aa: CASSLRQDRNEQFF

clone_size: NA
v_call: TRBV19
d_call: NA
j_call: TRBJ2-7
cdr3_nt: TGTGCCAGTAGTATAGGAGGGGCGAGCGACGAGCAGTACTTC
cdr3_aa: CASSIGGASDEQYF

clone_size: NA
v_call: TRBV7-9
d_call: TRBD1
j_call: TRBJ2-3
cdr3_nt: TGTGCCAGCAGCCCCACAGGGGCGGCAGGCACGCAGTATTTT
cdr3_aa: CASSPTGAAGTQYF